The present T cell receptor (beta chain) was sequenced within a study of identical twins. This CDR3 is built from 12 residues. V lost 3 bases to trimming and J lost 6 bases, with 7 bases between them. TCRdb re-derived calls from the 5' RACE reads in MiXCR, one entry per CDR3 protein. The table lists approximately 700,000 distinct CDR3 sequences, about 20% of them singletons. Overall study findings and caveats: The authors drew conclusions from cross-sectional statistical analysis rather than following the same donors.

This clonotype was seen ten or more times. The antigen is unknown. All donors were healthy, and all were Caucasian. The same data also went into a second study, on T cells expressing NK-cell markers. As reported in that work: The study found dominant NKG2C+ clonotypes at about 1.0-8% of CD8+ T cells in 5 or 6 donors.

V gene TRBV12-3 or TRBV12-4 combines with J gene TRBJ2-3; maybe TRBD2 (6 bases). This TCR was sampled from a woman between 18 and 29 years old in good health. Sequencing input: PBMCs. CDR3 sequence: CASSFREDTQYF. The CDR3 coding sequence is TGTGCCAGCAGTTTCCGGGAGGATACGCAGTATTTT.